The 25 T cell receptor beta chains listed next were all sequenced from one sample in a study of blood T cell repertoires in COVID-19. Measured with immunoSEQ multiplex PCR; TCRdb has only the in-frame clones, and not every one. The data contain some 190,000 clones, approximately 85% of them singletons. Sample: peripheral blood. Every receptor here comes from a man in his fifties or sixties with acute or convalescent COVID-19.

V gene TRBV19 combines with J gene TRBJ2-7; 8 bases are shared with TRBD2. Germline V CDR1 and CDR2: LNHDA, SQIVND (reference sequence). V was pared by 0 bases and J by 0 bases, with 4 bases of the junction left unmatched. The CDR3 extends over 16 amino acids. This CDR3 reads CASSIDSGSYSYEQYF. The CDR3 DNA reads TGTGCCAGTAGTATAGACAGCGGGAGCTACTCCTACGAGCAGTACTTC.

This clone was seen just once. V and J are TRBV3-1 (or the pseudogene TRBV3-2) and TRBJ1-1; 7 bases align to TRBD1. From germline, CDR1 is LGHDT and CDR2 YNNKEL (reference sequence). After removal of 1 base from V and 8 bases from J, the junction contained 4 bases not matched to a gene. The CDR3 runs 13 residues. CDR3 amino acids: CASSQGGTAEAFF. The CDR3, as DNA: TGTGCCAGCAGCCAAGGGGGGACAGCAGAAGCTTTCTTT.

A single count supports this clone. CDR3 sequence: CASRGSRNNQPQHF. CDR3 sequence (DNA): TGTGCCAGCAGGGGGAGTAGAAACAATCAGCCCCAGCATTTT. The chain is built from TRBV28 and TRBJ1-5; D gene ambiguous. V was shortened by 6 bases and J by 3 bases, with 12 bases between the two germline ends. Germline V gene lookup returns CDR1 MDHEN and CDR2 SYDVKM. The CDR3 runs to 14 residues.

The V gene is TRBV6-2 or TRBV6-3, the J gene TRBJ2-4; 15 bases map to TRBD2. This CDR3 is 18 amino acids long. With V trimmed by 4 bases and J by 0 bases, 4 bases remained unmatched. CDR1 MNHEY and CDR2 SVGEGT come from the germline V gene. The CDR3 is CASSSGTSGGLAKNIQYF. DNA of the CDR3: TGTGCCAGCAGTTCCGGGACTAGCGGGGGGCTAGCCAAAAACATTCAGTACTTC.

J is TRBJ1-2 and V is TRBV24-1, with TRBD1 matching over 7 bases. V was pared by 5 bases and J by 3 bases, with 11 bases of the junction left unmatched. The CDR3 has 16 amino acids. Germline assignment: CDR1 KGHDR and CDR2 SFDVKD. DNA for the CDR3: TGTGCCACCAGTGGGGCCGGGACAGAGAAGGACTATGGCTACACCTTC. It specifies CATSGAGTEKDYGYTF.

This clone has only a few counts. The V gene is TRBV7-3, the J gene TRBJ1-1; 7 nucleotides agree with TRBD1. Looked up from germline, CDR1 is SGHTA and CDR2 is FQGTGA. The ends lost 5 bases at V and 1 base at J; junction bases unmatched: 4. The CDR3 is 14 amino acids. For the CDR3, the DNA is TGTGCCAGCAGCAAGGGACAGAGGAACACTGAAGCTTTCTTT. It is translated as CASSKGQRNTEAFF.

The V gene is TRBV3-1 (or the pseudogene TRBV3-2), the J gene TRBJ2-7, with TRBD2 as a possible D gene (6 bases). Deletions cut 4 bases from V and 5 bases from J, with 12 bases between. There are 13 residues in the CDR3. The germline V gene encodes CDR1 LGHDT and CDR2 YNNKEL (reference sequence). CDR3 loop: CASSLSGVDEQYF. Written as DNA, the CDR3 is TGTGCCAGCAGCCTCTCGGGGGTCGACGAGCAGTACTTC.

This clone was detected only a few times. The chain has TRBV7-3 and TRBJ2-2; 9 bases are a match to TRBD1. CDR3 length: 14 amino acids. V lost 3 bases, J lost 6 bases, and 2 bases stayed unmatched. Germline V CDR1 and CDR2: SGHTA, FQGTGA. The CDR3 DNA reads TGTGCCAGCAGCTTTACAGGGGGCCCCGGGGAGCTGTTTTTT. The encoded protein is CASSFTGGPGELFF.

V usage is TRBV4-1 and J usage is TRBJ2-6; no reliable D call. V was shortened by 2 bases and J by 0 bases, with 8 bases between the two germline ends. Germline V CDR1 and CDR2: MGHRA, YSYEKL. This CDR3 region has 16 residues. The CDR3 is CASSQISGSGANVLTF. In DNA, the CDR3 is TGCGCCAGCAGCCAAATCTCAGGCTCTGGGGCCAACGTCCTGACTTTC.

The chain carries TRBV18 and TRBJ1-4, with unresolved D. CDR3 length: 13 residues. From germline, CDR1 is KGHSH and CDR2 LQKENI. V lost 3 bases and J lost 11, with 13 bases in between. CDR3 region: CASSPSTSAKLFF. The CDR3 DNA reads TGTGCCAGCTCACCGTCGACATCCGCCAAACTGTTTTTT.

The chain employs TRBV19 and TRBJ1-3; 7 bases match TRBD1. The germline V gene encodes CDR1 LNHDA and CDR2 SQIVND (reference sequence). The CDR3 is made up of 17 amino acids. With 6 bases clipped from V and 4 bases from J, the junction kept 15 bases outside the gene matches. The CDR3 bases are TGTGCCAGTAGCGACACAGGGGCCCTCCGCTCCGGAAACACCATATATTTT. It specifies CASSDTGALRSGNTIYF.

The V and J genes are TRBV9 and TRBJ2-7; 7 bases map to TRBD2. CDR3 length equals 14 residues. The J segment lost 5 bases and the V segment lost 4 bases, leaving 9 bases of the junction unmatched. Looked up from germline, CDR1 is SGDLS and CDR2 is YYNGEE. For the CDR3, the DNA is TGTGCCAGCAGCCCCTGGACTAGTTCCGACGAGCAGTACTTC. Its protein product is CASSPWTSSDEQYF.

This clone was observed a handful of times. The same CDR3 can be traced to other DNA sequences in this sample. The gene calls are TRBV15 and TRBJ2-2; D is uncertain. Germline-derived CDR1 and CDR2 are LNHNV and YYDKDF (reference sequence). Between the trimmed V and J ends, which lost 0 bases and 5 bases, there was a span of 4 bases. The CDR3 loop spans 13 amino acids. The DNA for the CDR3 is TGTGCCACCAGCAGAGACCGTACCGGGGAGCTGTTTTTT. Protein product: CATSRDRTGELFF.

The J gene is TRBJ2-1, the V gene TRBV30; D not certain. The CDR3 is made up of 11 amino acids. V lost 2 bases and J 5 bases, leaving 4 bases between the germline ends. Germline CDR1 reads GTSNPN; CDR2 reads SVGIG (reference sequence). CDR3 sequence reads: CAWSNNNEQFF. The CDR3 bases are TGTGCCTGGAGTAACAACAATGAGCAGTTCTTC.

The chain is built from TRBV7-3 and TRBJ2-5, with 7 bases fitting TRBD1. J was trimmed by 0 bases and V by 3 bases; bases with no gene match: 1. Germline-derived CDR1 and CDR2 are SGHTA and FQGTGA. The CDR3 covers 14 residues. CDR3 amino acids: CASSLTGYQETQYF. CDR3 DNA: TGTGCCAGCAGCTTGACAGGGTACCAAGAGACCCAGTACTTC.

The rearrangement joins TRBV7-2 to TRBJ2-7; 7 nucleotides match TRBD1. The trim removed 3 bases at V and 5 bases at J, leaving 4 bases unmatched. Germline V lookup: CDR1 SGHTA, CDR2 FQGNSA. The CDR3 has 13 amino acids. CDR3 in amino acids: CASSFGQANEQYF. The CDR3 DNA sequence: TGTGCCAGCAGCTTTGGACAGGCAAACGAGCAGTACTTC.

This chain uses TRBV7-8 with TRBJ1-2; TRBD1 matches 8 bases. Per germline, CDR1 SGHVS and CDR2 FQNEAQ. The CDR3 is 15 residues long. V lost 1 base, J lost 3 bases, and 4 bases stayed unmatched. CDR3 region: CASSLGDRGYYGYTF. For the CDR3, the DNA is TGTGCCAGCAGCTTAGGAGACAGGGGCTACTATGGCTACACCTTC.

The chain links TRBV19 to TRBJ1-2; 10 bases are a match to TRBD1. This CDR3 has 13 residues. V shed 6 bases and J 3 bases; nucleotides not matched to a gene: 1. Germline V CDR1 and CDR2: LNHDA, SQIVND (reference sequence). CDR3 loop: CASRTGGDYGYTF. Here the CDR3 DNA reads TGTGCCAGTAGGACAGGGGGCGACTATGGCTACACCTTC.

This rearrangement joins TRBV15 to TRBJ2-1; 8 positions match TRBD2. The CDR3 loop spans 15 amino acids. From germline, CDR1 is LNHNV and CDR2 YYDKDF (reference sequence). V was pared by 0 bases and J by 6 bases, with 4 bases of the junction left unmatched. The CDR3 sequence: CATSRDQSGSNEQFF. The CDR3 DNA reads TGTGCCACCAGCAGAGACCAAAGCGGGAGCAATGAGCAGTTCTTC.

The genes are TRBV5-1 and TRBJ1-1; 7 nucleotides agree with TRBD1. The trim removed 4 bases at V and 6 bases at J, leaving 3 bases unmatched. CDR1 and CDR2 from the germline V gene are SGHRS and YFSETQ. The CDR3 has 12 amino acids. DNA for the CDR3: TGCGCCAGCAGCATGACAGGGTCTGAAGCTTTCTTT. This sequence encodes CASSMTGSEAFF. Together with reference TRBV5-1 and TRBJ1-1, the CDR3 gives the full variable domain: KAGVTQTPRYLIKTRGQQVTLSCSPISGHRSVSWYQQTPGQGLQFLFEYFSETQRNKGNFPGRFSGRQFSNSRSEMNVSTLELGDSALYLCASSMTGSEAFFGQGTRLTVV.

Notes on this clone: At one boundary the junction diverges from the germline segment, which might be a read error. The chain links TRBV5-1 to TRBJ1-6; D call uncertain. The CDR3 spans 15 residues. Looked up from germline, CDR1 is SGHRS and CDR2 is YFSETQ. The CDR3 spells CASSLEVQANSPLHF. DNA of the CDR3: TGCGCCAGCAGTTTGGAGGTCCAGGCAAACTCACCCCTCCACTTT.

This chain uses TRBV28 with TRBJ2-1; D is unclear. CDR1 is MDHEN and CDR2 is SYDVKM in the germline V gene. The CDR3 length is 13 residues. V dropped 6 bases and J dropped 5 bases, with 11 bases sitting between them. The CDR3 DNA follows: TGTGCCAGCAGGCGGAACCTCAACAATGAGCAGTTCTTC. Encoded protein: CASRRNLNNEQFF. Combining the CDR3 with reference TRBV28 and TRBJ2-1 gives the whole variable domain DVKVTQSSRYLVKRTGEKVFLECVQDMDHENMFWYRQDPGLGLRLIYFSYDVKMKEKGDIPEGYSVSREKKERFSLILESASTNQTSMYLCASRRNLNNEQFFGPGTRLTVL.

This chain joins TRBV28 and TRBJ1-2, with a tentative D call TRBD1 (5 bases). Germline V gene sequence: CDR1 MDHEN, CDR2 SYDVKM. With 2 bases removed from V and 1 base from J, the gap between germline ends came to 11 bases. The CDR3 runs 15 residues. This chain's CDR3 is CASSLKGKGNYGYTF. The CDR3 DNA sequence: TGTGCCAGCAGTTTAAAGGGGAAGGGTAACTATGGCTACACCTTC.

V gene TRBV7-9 combines with J gene TRBJ2-5; a weak D match, TRBD1 (5 bases). CDR1 SEHNR and CDR2 FQNEAQ come from the germline V gene (reference sequence). CDR3 length: 15 amino acids. V was cut by 3 bases and J by 1 base, with 12 bases left in between. The CDR3 loop is CASSFPGHRQETQYF. CDR3 coding DNA: TGTGCCAGCAGCTTCCCAGGGCACCGCCAAGAGACCCAGTACTTC.

V and J are TRBV15 and TRBJ1-2; TRBD1 matches 8 bases. Germline CDR1 and CDR2: LNHNV and YYDKDF (reference sequence). This CDR3 contains 18 residues. Losses at the gene ends were 1 base for V and 8 bases for J; bases not matched to a gene: 18. The CDR3 loop is CATSRAKKLTGAGNGYTF. DNA for the CDR3: TGTGCCACCAGCAGAGCAAAGAAGTTGACAGGGGCGGGGAACGGCTACACCTTC.